These T cell receptor beta chains were read from a single sample in a study of cytomegalovirus exposure and HLA in healthy donors. Libraries were prepared by immunoSEQ multiplex PCR; TCRdb keeps only in-frame clonotypes and omits some of them. The sample lists about 130,000 clones; approximately 84% were seen once. Sequencing was carried out using PBMCs. These receptors were collected from a man younger than 45 in good health and CMV-seropositive. The CDR3 runs from the conserved cysteine through the conserved F or W. Fields, in order: J gene, D gene, V gene, CDR3 protein, CDR3 DNA. The D gene is left open where the match is weak.

j_call: TRBJ1-1
d_call: .
v_call: TRBV16
cdr3_aa: CASSPTSAGTEAFF
cdr3_nt: TGTGCCAGCAGCCCCACCTCAGCGGGGACTGAAGCTTTCTTT

j_call: TRBJ1-5
d_call: .
v_call: TRBV18
cdr3_aa: CASSTGSNQPQHF
cdr3_nt: TGTGCCAGCTCAACAGGGAGCAATCAGCCCCAGCATTTT

j_call: TRBJ2-7
d_call: .
v_call: TRBV21-1
cdr3_aa: CASSIPGQGYEQYF
cdr3_nt: TGTGCCAGCAGCATTCCGGGACAGGGGTACGAGCAGTACTTC

j_call: TRBJ2-1
d_call: .
v_call: TRBV9
cdr3_aa: CASSARLPWEDPNEQFF
cdr3_nt: TGTGCCAGCAGCGCCCGACTACCTTGGGAAGACCCCAATGAGCAGTTCTTC

j_call: TRBJ1-2
d_call: .
v_call: TRBV11-2
cdr3_aa: CASSLDQGTGGYTF
cdr3_nt: TGTGCCAGCAGCTTAGATCAAGGTACGGGTGGCTACACCTTC

j_call: TRBJ1-1
d_call: .
v_call: TRBV5-1
cdr3_aa: CASSPGDPGTEAFF
cdr3_nt: TGCGCCAGCAGCCCGGGCGACCCAGGGACTGAAGCTTTCTTT

j_call: TRBJ1-4
d_call: .
v_call: TRBV7-9
cdr3_aa: CASSLGTVEKLFF
cdr3_nt: TGTGCCAGCAGCTTAGGGACAGTAGAAAAACTGTTTTTT

j_call: TRBJ2-7
d_call: TRBD1
v_call: TRBV11-2
cdr3_aa: CASSWDRGPYEQYF
cdr3_nt: TGTGCCAGCAGCTGGGACAGGGGGCCCTACGAGCAGTACTTC

j_call: TRBJ1-2
d_call: .
v_call: TRBV5-1
cdr3_aa: CASSIDGDYGYTF
cdr3_nt: TGCGCCAGCAGCATAGACGGGGACTATGGCTACACCTTC

j_call: TRBJ2-3
d_call: TRBD2
v_call: TRBV19
cdr3_aa: CASSIVAGAADTQYF
cdr3_nt: TGTGCCAGTAGTATCGTAGCGGGAGCAGCAGATACGCAGTATTTT

j_call: TRBJ1-2
d_call: TRBD1
v_call: TRBV7-2
cdr3_aa: CASSGTQDRRAYGYTF
cdr3_nt: TGTGCCAGCAGCGGCACCCAGGACAGGCGAGCCTATGGCTACACCTTC

j_call: TRBJ1-1
d_call: .
v_call: TRBV29-1
cdr3_aa: CSVRGVGGTEAFF
cdr3_nt: TGCAGCGTTCGGGGAGTAGGGGGCACTGAAGCTTTCTTT

j_call: TRBJ2-5
d_call: .
v_call: TRBV18
cdr3_aa: CASSPFQGRETQYF
cdr3_nt: TGTGCCAGCTCACCATTCCAGGGTAGGGAGACCCAGTACTTC

j_call: TRBJ1-6
d_call: .
v_call: TRBV6-6
cdr3_aa: CASSRQGGSPLHF
cdr3_nt: TGTGCCAGCAGTAGACAAGGGGGATCACCCCTCCACTTT

j_call: TRBJ2-1
d_call: TRBD2
v_call: TRBV27
cdr3_aa: CASSLYSGGAYNEQFF
cdr3_nt: TGTGCCAGCAGTTTATATAGCGGGGGGGCCTACAATGAGCAGTTCTTC

j_call: TRBJ2-3
d_call: TRBD2
v_call: TRBV6-5
cdr3_aa: CASSYSASGGFDTQYF
cdr3_nt: TGTGCCAGCAGTTACTCGGCTAGCGGGGGGTTTGATACGCAGTATTTT

j_call: TRBJ1-2
d_call: .
v_call: TRBV5-6
cdr3_aa: CASGQINYGYTF
cdr3_nt: TGTGCCAGTGGACAGATTAACTATGGCTACACCTTC